The 13 T cell receptor beta chains below were found in one sample sequenced in a study of shared clonotypes between healthy human individuals. Sequencing used immunoSEQ multiplex PCR; TCRdb keeps in-frame clones, though not all of them. The sample has roughly 2,500,000 clones, 80% to 95% seen once. Sequenced: naive CD4+ T cells from PBMCs. The sample's subset: CD45RA+ positively selected. All receptors come from a man younger than 35 in good health. Some clones in this sample may be carry-over from other donors' samples.

V gene TRBV4-1 combines with J gene TRBJ2-5, with a possible D match to TRBD2 (5 bases). V lost 4 bases and J 2 bases, leaving 14 bases between the germline ends. This CDR3 has 15 amino acids. Per germline, CDR1 MGHRA and CDR2 YSYEKL. The CDR3 loop reads CASSPKRGLQETQYF. In nucleotides, the CDR3 is TGCGCCAGCAGCCCCAAAAGAGGACTTCAAGAGACCCAGTACTTC.

The rearrangement joins TRBV4-2 to TRBJ1-4; D possibly corresponds to TRBD1 (6 bases). The CDR3 consists of 16 residues. V was clipped by 4 bases and J by 1 base, with 13 bases between them. CDR1 and CDR2 (germline): LGHNA, YNFKEQ. CDR3 sequence: CASSRRNRETNEKLFF. The CDR3 DNA reads TGTGCCAGCAGCCGACGCAACAGGGAAACTAATGAAAAACTGTTTTTT.

The J gene is TRBJ2-7, the V gene TRBV7-2; 12 bases are a match to TRBD2. Unmatched junction bases numbered 5, after V lost 5 bases and J lost 3 bases. Germline V lookup: CDR1 SGHTA, CDR2 FQGNSA. The CDR3 contains 15 residues. CDR3 sequence: CASSQRTSGDYEQYF. The CDR3 coding sequence is TGTGCCAGCAGCCAAAGGACTAGCGGGGACTACGAGCAGTACTTC.

The chain has TRBV19 and TRBJ2-7; 12 positions agree with TRBD2. V gave up 4 bases and J gave up 4 bases; unmatched junction bases: 5. In germline, CDR1 is LNHDA, CDR2 SQIVND (reference sequence). The CDR3 runs 15 residues. The CDR3 here is CASSTLAGGPYEQYF. In nucleotides, the CDR3 is TGTGCCAGTAGTACCCTAGCGGGAGGGCCTTACGAGCAGTACTTC.

The chain joins TRBV27 to TRBJ1-5; 7 bases match TRBD1. V gave up 5 bases and J gave up 3 bases; unmatched junction bases: 13. The germline V gene has CDR1 MNHEY and CDR2 SMNVEV (reference sequence). The CDR3 runs to 17 residues. CDR3 loop: CASSPLQGQGNNQPQHF. CDR3 DNA: TGTGCCAGCAGTCCCCTACAGGGGCAAGGGAACAATCAGCCCCAGCATTTT.

The CDR3 loop reads CASSLAERALAKNIQYF. Here the CDR3 DNA reads TGTGCCAGCAGCTTAGCAGAAAGGGCCCTAGCCAAAAACATTCAGTACTTC. This sequence joins TRBV7-8 and TRBJ2-4; D not certain. The CDR3 is made up of 17 amino acids. Germline values: CDR1 SGHVS, CDR2 FQNEAQ. V gave up 0 bases and J gave up 0 bases, with 12 bases separating them.

The chain combines TRBV28 with TRBJ2-7; 10 bases match TRBD2. Germline trimming cut 4 bases from V and 0 bases from J; bases unmatched to any gene: 9. CDR3 length: 17 residues. CDR1 and CDR2 (germline): MDHEN, SYDVKM. The CDR3 region is CASSSPPGLASSYEQYF. In nucleotides, the CDR3 is TGTGCCAGCAGTTCTCCACCGGGACTAGCGAGCTCCTACGAGCAGTACTTC.

The genes are TRBV6-6 and TRBJ2-5; the D is unclear. The CDR3 is made up of 16 amino acids. The V gene lost 2 bases and the J gene lost 1 base, with 14 bases spanning the gap. Germline CDR1 reads MNHNY; CDR2 reads SVGAGI (reference sequence). CDR3 DNA: TGTGCCAGCAGTTACCTTAAGACACCTTCCCAAGAGACCCAGTACTTC. Translated: CASSYLKTPSQETQYF.

The chain has TRBV7-2 and TRBJ1-1; possibly TRBD1 for D (6 bases). The CDR3 length is 13 residues. Germline CDR1 is SGHTA and CDR2 is FQGNSA. The ends were cut back, 4 bases at V and 4 bases at J, with 10 bases in the middle. This CDR3 is CASSSGQSTEAFF. The CDR3 DNA sequence: TGTGCCAGCAGCTCGGGACAAAGCACTGAAGCTTTCTTT.

The chain recombines TRBV4-3 with TRBJ1-6; 8 bases agree with TRBD1. Germline loops: CDR1 LGHNA, CDR2 YSLEER. The CDR3 contains 17 residues. V shed 0 bases, J shed 10 bases, and the junction held 11 bases outside the gene matches. CDR3 region: CASSQDISRNRGSPLHF. The CDR3 bases are TGCGCCAGCAGCCAAGATATTAGCCGGAACAGGGGGTCACCCCTCCACTTT.

CDR3 amino acids: CASSLLDRGGTEAFF. The CDR3 DNA is TGTGCCAGCAGCCTCTTGGACAGGGGAGGGACTGAAGCTTTCTTT. The chain carries TRBV4-2 and TRBJ1-1; 9 nucleotides align to TRBD1. V shed 4 bases, J shed 5 bases, and the junction held 8 bases outside the gene matches. Germline values: CDR1 LGHNA, CDR2 YNFKEQ. CDR3 length: 15 amino acids.

This rearrangement joins TRBV6-1 to TRBJ2-7, with a weak D call TRBD2 (6 bases). Germline loops: CDR1 MNHNS, CDR2 SASEGT. V dropped 6 bases and J dropped 4 bases, with 16 bases sitting between them. The CDR3 totals 14 residues. This CDR3 is CASRGLLPGYEQYF. DNA for the CDR3: TGTGCCAGCAGGGGACTTCTCCCGGGGTACGAGCAGTACTTC.

The rearrangement uses TRBV28 and TRBJ1-2; D gene uncertain. The CDR3 is made up of 13 amino acids. Per germline, CDR1 MDHEN and CDR2 SYDVKM. Between the trimmed V and J ends, which lost 2 bases and 2 bases, there was a span of 6 bases. This CDR3 is CASSLIGNYGYTF. In DNA form, the CDR3 reads TGTGCCAGCAGTTTAATAGGGAACTATGGCTACACCTTC.